This TCR beta chain was captured by sequencing in a study of shared clonotypes between healthy human individuals. Study conclusions and caveats: Among donors, the sharing of clonotypes was expected to be influenced by sequencing depth.

Germline V gives CDR1 SGHRS, CDR2 YFSETQ. The length of the CDR3 is 13 residues. V lost 4 bases and J lost 7, with 12 bases in between. In the authors' workflow: ImmunoSEQ junction-only sequences lacked quality scores, so their filtering differed. The protocol was immunoSEQ multiplex PCR, while the TCRdb copy is restricted to in-frame clones and leaves out a portion. That table is the source of V, J and clone size, and D and trimming were worked out from the DNA. Here the sample spans a few hundred thousand clones, less than 98% being singletons. Comment on this clone: No antigen is known for it.

Sequencing input: naive CD4+ T cells sorted from blood. Subset noted: CD45RA+ positively selected. This TCR came from a woman aged 25 to 39 in good health. The chain combines TRBV5-1 with TRBJ2-1; D possibly corresponds to TRBD1 (6 bases). The chain's CDR3 is CASSPQGLNEQFF. CDR3 nucleotides: TGCGCCAGCAGCCCCCAGGGGCTAAATGAGCAGTTCTTC.